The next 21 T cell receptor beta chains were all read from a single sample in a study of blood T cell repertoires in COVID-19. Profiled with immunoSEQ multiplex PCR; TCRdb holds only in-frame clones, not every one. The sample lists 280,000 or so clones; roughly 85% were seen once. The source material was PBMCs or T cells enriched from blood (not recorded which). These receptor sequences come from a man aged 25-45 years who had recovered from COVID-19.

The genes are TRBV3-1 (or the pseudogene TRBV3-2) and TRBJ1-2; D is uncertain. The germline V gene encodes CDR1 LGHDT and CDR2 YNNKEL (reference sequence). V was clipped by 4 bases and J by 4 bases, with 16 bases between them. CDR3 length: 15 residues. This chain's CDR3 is CASSPTRHAGYGYTF. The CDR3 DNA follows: TGTGCCAGCAGCCCAACACGACATGCTGGCTATGGCTACACCTTC.

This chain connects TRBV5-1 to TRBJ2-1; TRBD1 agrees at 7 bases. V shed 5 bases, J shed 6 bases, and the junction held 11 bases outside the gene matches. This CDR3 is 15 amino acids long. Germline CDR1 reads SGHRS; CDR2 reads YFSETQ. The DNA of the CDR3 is TGCGCCAGCAGACCAACCGGGACAGACAGCAATGAGCAGTTCTTC. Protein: CASRPTGTDSNEQFF. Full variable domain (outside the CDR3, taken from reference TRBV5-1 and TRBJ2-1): KAGVTQTPRYLIKTRGQQVTLSCSPISGHRSVSWYQQTPGQGLQFLFEYFSETQRNKGNFPGRFSGRQFSNSRSEMNVSTLELGDSALYLCASRPTGTDSNEQFFGPGTRLTVL.

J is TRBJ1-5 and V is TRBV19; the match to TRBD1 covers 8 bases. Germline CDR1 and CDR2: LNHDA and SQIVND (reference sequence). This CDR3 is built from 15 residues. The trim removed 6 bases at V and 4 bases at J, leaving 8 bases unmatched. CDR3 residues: CASRRTGFENQPQHF. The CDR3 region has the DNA TGTGCCAGTAGAAGGACAGGGTTTGAGAATCAGCCCCAGCATTTT.

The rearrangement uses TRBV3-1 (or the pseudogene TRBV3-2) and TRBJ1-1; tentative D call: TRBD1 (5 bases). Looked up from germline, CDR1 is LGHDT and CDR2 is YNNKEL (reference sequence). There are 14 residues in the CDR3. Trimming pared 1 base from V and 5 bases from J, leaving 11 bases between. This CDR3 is CASSQAGYKTEAFF. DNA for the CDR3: TGTGCCAGCAGCCAAGCAGGGTACAAGACTGAAGCTTTCTTT.

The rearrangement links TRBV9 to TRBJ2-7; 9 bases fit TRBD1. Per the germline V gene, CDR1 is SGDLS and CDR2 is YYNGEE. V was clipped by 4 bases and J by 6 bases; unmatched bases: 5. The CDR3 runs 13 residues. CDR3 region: CASSFGQGTEQYF. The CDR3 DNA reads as TGTGCCAGCAGCTTCGGACAGGGGACCGAGCAGTACTTC. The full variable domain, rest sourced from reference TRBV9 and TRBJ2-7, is DSGVTQTPKHLITATGQRVTLRCSPRSGDLSVYWYQQSLDQGLQFLIQYYNGEERAKGNILERFSAQQFPDLHSELNLSSLELGDSALYFCASSFGQGTEQYFGPGTRLTVT.

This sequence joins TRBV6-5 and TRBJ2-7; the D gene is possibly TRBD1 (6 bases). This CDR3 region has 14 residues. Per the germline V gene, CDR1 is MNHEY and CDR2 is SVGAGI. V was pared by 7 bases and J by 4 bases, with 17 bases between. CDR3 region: CASTRTVVGYEQYF. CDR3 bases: TGTGCCAGCACCAGGACAGTCGTGGGGTACGAGCAGTACTTC.

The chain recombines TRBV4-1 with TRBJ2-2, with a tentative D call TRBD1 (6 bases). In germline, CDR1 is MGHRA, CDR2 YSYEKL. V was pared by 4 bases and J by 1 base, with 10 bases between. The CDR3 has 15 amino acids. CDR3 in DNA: TGCGCCAGCAGCCGACCGACAGGGAACACCGGGGAGCTGTTTTTT. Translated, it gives CASSRPTGNTGELFF.

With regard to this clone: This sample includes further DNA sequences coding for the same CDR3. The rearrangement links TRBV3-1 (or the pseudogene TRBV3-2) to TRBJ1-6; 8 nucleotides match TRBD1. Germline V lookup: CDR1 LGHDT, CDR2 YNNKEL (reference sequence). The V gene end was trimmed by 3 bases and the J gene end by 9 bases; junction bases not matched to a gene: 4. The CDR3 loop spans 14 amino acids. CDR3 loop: CASSQGTGGSPLHF. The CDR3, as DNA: TGTGCCAGCAGCCAGGGGACAGGAGGTTCACCCCTCCACTTT.

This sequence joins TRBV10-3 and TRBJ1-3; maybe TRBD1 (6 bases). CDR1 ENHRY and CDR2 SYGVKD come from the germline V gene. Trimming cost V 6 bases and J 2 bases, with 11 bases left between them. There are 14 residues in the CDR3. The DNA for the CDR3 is TGTGCCATCAGCTATCAGGGGACTGGAAACACCATATATTTT. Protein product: CAISYQGTGNTIYF.

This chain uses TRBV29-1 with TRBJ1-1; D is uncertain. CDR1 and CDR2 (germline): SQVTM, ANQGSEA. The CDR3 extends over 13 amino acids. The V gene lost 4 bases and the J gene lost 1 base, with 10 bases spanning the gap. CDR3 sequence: CSVAEGTNTEAFF. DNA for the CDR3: TGCAGCGTTGCGGAGGGTACGAACACTGAAGCTTTCTTT.

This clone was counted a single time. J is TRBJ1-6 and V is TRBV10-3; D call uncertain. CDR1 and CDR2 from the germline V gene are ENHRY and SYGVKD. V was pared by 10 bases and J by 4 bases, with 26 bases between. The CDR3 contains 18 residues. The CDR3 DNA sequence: TGTGCCACGTCCTTGGGGTCAGACTACAATACGTATAATTCACCCCTCCACTTT. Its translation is CATSLGSDYNTYNSPLHF.

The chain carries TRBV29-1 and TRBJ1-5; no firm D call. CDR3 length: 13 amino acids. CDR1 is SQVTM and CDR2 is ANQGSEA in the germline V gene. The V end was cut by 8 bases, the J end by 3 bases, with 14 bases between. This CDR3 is CSSIQSDNQPQHF. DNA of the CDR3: TGCAGCTCCATACAAAGCGACAATCAGCCCCAGCATTTT.

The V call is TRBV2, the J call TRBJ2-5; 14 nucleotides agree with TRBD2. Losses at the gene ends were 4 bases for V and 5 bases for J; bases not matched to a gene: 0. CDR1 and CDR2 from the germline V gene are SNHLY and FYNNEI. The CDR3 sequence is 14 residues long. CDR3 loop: CASSGTSGGETQYF. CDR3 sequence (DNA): TGTGCCAGCAGTGGGACTAGCGGGGGGGAGACCCAGTACTTC. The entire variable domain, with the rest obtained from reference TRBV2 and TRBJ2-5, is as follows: EPEVTQTPSHQVTQMGQEVILRCVPISNHLYFYWYRQILGQKVEFLVSFYNNEISEKSEIFDDQFSVERPDGSNFTLKIRSTKLEDSAMYFCASSGTSGGETQYFGPGTRLLVL.

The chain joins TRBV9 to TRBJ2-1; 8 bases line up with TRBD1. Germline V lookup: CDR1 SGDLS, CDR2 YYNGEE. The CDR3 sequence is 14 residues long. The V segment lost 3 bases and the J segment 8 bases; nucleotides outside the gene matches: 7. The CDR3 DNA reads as TGTGCCAGCAGCGCAGGGACAGGTACCCATGAGCAGTTCTTC. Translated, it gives CASSAGTGTHEQFF. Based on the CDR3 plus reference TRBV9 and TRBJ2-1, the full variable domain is DSGVTQTPKHLITATGQRVTLRCSPRSGDLSVYWYQQSLDQGLQFLIQYYNGEERAKGNILERFSAQQFPDLHSELNLSSLELGDSALYFCASSAGTGTHEQFFGPGTRLTVL.

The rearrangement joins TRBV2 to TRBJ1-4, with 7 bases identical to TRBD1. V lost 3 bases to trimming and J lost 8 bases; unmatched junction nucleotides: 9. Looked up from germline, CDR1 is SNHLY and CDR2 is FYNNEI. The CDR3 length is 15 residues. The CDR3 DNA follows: TGTGCCAGCAGTGATGACAGGGCTTCGAAGGAAAAACTGTTTTTT. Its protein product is CASSDDRASKEKLFF.

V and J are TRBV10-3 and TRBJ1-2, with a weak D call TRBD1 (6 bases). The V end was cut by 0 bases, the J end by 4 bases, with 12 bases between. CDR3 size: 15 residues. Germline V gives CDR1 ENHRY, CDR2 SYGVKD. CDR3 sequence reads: CAISESGGLGYGYTF. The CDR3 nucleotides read TGTGCCATCAGTGAGTCCGGGGGGCTCGGCTATGGCTACACCTTC.

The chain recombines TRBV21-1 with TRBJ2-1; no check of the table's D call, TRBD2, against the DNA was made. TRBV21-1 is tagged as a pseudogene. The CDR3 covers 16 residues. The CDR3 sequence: CASSQPSECYYNEQFF. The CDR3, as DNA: TGTGCCAGCAGTCAACCCTCGGAGTGTTACTACAATGAGCAGTTCTTC.

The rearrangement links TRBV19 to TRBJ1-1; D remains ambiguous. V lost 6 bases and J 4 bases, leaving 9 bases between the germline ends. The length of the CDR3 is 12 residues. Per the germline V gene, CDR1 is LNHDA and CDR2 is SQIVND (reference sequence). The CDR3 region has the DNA TGTGCCAGTAGCCCGGGGAGCACTGAAGCTTTCTTT. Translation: CASSPGSTEAFF.

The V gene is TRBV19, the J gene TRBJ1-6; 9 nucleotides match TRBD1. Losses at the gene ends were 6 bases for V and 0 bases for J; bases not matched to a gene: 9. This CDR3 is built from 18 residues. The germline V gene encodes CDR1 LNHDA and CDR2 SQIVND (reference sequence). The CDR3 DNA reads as TGTGCCAGTAGCATAAGACAGGGGGTCAGCTCCTATAATTCACCCCTCCACTTT. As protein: CASSIRQGVSSYNSPLHF. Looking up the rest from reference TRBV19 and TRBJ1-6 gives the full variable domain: DGGITQSPKYLFRKEGQNVTLSCEQNLNHDAMYWYRQDPGQGLRLIYYSQIVNDFQKGDIAEGYSVSREKKESFPLTVTSAQKNPTAFYLCASSIRQGVSSYNSPLHFGNGTRLTVT.

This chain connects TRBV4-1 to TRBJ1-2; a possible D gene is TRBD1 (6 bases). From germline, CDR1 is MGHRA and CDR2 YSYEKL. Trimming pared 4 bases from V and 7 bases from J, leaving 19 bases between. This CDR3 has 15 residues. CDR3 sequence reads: CASSPGQIRGGGYTF. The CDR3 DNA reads TGCGCCAGCAGCCCCGGTCAAATTAGAGGGGGTGGCTACACCTTC.

The CDR3 DNA is TGTGCCAGCAGCCTGGATTACAGGGGGAACACTGAAGCTTTCTTT. Translated, it gives CASSLDYRGNTEAFF. The rearrangement links TRBV5-6 to TRBJ1-1; 7 bases fit TRBD1. Germline V gene sequence: CDR1 SGHDT, CDR2 YYEEEE. This CDR3 has 15 amino acids. The V and J ends lost 4 bases and 1 base, in that order; junction bases with no gene match: 7.